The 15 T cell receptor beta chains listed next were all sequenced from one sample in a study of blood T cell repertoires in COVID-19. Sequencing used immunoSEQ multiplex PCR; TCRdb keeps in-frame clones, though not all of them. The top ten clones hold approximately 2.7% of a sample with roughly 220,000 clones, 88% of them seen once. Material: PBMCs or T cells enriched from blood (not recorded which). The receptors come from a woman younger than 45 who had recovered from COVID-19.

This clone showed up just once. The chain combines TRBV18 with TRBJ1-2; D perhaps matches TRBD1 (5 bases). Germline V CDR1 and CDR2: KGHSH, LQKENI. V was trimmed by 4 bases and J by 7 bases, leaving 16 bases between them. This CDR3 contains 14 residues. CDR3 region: CASSQGNVFAGYTF. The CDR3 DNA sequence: TGTGCCAGCTCACAGGGGAATGTGTTCGCTGGCTACACCTTC.

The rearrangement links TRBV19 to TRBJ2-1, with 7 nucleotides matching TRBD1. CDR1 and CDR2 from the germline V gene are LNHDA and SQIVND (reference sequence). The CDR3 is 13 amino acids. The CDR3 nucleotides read TGTGCAACCGGAACAGGGGATCGAAATGAGCAGTTCTTC. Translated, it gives CATGTGDRNEQFF.

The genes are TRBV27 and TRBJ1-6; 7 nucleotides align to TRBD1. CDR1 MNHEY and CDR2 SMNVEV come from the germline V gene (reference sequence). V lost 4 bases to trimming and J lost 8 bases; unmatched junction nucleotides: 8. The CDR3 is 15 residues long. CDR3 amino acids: CASSSRQGVYSPLHF. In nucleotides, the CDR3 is TGTGCCAGCAGTTCCCGACAGGGTGTGTATTCACCCCTCCACTTT.

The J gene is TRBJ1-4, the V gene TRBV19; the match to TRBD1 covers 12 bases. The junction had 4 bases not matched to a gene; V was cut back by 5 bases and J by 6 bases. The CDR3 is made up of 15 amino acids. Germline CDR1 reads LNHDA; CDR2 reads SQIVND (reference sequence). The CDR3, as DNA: TGTGCCAGTAGTCGGGGGACAGGGGGCCATGAAAAACTGTTTTTT. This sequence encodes CASSRGTGGHEKLFF.

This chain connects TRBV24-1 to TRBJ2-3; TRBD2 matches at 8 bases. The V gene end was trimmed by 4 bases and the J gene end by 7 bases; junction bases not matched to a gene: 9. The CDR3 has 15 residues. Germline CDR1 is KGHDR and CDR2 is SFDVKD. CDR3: CATSDGTRGLYTQYF. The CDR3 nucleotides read TGTGCCACCAGTGACGGGACTAGGGGGTTATATACGCAGTATTTT.

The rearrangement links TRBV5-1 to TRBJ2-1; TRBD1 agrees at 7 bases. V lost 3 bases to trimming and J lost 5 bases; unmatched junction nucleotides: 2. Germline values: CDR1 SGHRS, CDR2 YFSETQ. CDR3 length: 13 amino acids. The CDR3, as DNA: TGCGCCAGCAGCTCAGGGACAGACAATGAGCAGTTCTTC. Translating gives CASSSGTDNEQFF.

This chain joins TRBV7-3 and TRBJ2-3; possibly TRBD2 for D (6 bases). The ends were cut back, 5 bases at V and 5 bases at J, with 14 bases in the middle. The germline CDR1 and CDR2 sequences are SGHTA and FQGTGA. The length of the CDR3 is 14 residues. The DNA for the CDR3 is TGTGCCAGCAGCCCGACCGGGGGAGGAGATACGCAGTATTTT. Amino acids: CASSPTGGGDTQYF.

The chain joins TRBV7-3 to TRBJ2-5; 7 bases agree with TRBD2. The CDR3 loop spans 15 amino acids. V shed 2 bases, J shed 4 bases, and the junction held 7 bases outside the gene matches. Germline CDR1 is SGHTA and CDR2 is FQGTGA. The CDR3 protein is CASSLPTSGGETQYF. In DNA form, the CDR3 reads TGTGCCAGCAGCTTACCGACGTCGGGGGGAGAGACCCAGTACTTC.

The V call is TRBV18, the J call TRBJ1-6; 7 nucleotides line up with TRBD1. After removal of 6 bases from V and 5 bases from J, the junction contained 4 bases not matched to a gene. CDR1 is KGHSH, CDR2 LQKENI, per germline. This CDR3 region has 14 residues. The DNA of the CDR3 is TGTGCCAGCTCCTACAGGGGTAATAATTCACCCCTCCACTTT. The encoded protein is CASSYRGNNSPLHF.

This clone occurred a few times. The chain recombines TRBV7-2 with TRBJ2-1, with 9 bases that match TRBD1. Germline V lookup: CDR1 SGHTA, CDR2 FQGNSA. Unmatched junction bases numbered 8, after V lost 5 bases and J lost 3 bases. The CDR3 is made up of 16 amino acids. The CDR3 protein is CASSTRTGEVYNEQFF. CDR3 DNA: TGTGCCAGCAGCACGAGGACAGGGGAGGTCTACAATGAGCAGTTCTTC.

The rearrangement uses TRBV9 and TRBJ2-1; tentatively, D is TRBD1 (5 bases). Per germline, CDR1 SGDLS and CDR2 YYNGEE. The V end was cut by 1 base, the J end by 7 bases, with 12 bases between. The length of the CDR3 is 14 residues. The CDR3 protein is CASSVRGYLNEQFF. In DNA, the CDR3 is TGTGCCAGCAGCGTAAGGGGCTATCTTAATGAGCAGTTCTTC. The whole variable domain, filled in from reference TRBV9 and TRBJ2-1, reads DSGVTQTPKHLITATGQRVTLRCSPRSGDLSVYWYQQSLDQGLQFLIQYYNGEERAKGNILERFSAQQFPDLHSELNLSSLELGDSALYFCASSVRGYLNEQFFGPGTRLTVL.

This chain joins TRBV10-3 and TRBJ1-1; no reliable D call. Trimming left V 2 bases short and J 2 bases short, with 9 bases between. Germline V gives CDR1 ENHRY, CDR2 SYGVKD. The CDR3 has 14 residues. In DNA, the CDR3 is TGTGCCATCAGTGAGGGCAGGTCTAACACTGAAGCTTTCTTT. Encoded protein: CAISEGRSNTEAFF.

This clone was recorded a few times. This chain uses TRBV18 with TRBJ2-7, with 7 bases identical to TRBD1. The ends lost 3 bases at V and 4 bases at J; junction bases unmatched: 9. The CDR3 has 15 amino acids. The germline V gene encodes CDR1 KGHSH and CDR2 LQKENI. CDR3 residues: CASSPSSGTDYEQYF. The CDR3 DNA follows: TGTGCCAGCTCACCGAGTTCCGGGACAGATTACGAGCAGTACTTC.

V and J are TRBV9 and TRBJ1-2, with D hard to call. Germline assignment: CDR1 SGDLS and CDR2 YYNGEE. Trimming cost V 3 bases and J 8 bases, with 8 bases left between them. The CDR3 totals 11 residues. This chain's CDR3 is CASSAALGYTF. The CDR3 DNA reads TGTGCCAGCAGCGCCGCCCTAGGCTACACCTTC.

The CDR3 coding sequence is TGTGCCAGCAGCGCAGGACTGTACACAAACACCGGGGAGCTGTTTTTT. Its translation is CASSAGLYTNTGELFF. The genes are TRBV11-3 and TRBJ2-2; the D gene is possibly TRBD2 (5 bases). The CDR3 contains 16 residues. Germline-derived CDR1 and CDR2 are SGHNT and YENEEA. Trimming took 5 bases from V and 2 from J, leaving 15 bases between them.